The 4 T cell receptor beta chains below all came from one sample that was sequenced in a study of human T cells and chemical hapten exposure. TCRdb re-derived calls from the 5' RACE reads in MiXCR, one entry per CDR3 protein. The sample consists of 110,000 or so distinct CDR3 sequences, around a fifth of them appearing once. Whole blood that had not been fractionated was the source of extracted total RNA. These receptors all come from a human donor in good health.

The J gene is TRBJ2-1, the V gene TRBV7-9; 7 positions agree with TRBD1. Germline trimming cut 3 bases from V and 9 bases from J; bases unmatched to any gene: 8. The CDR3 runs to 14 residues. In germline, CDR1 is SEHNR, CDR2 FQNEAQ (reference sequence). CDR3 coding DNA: TGTGCCAGCAGCTTCCCGACAGGGATTCGTGAGCAGTTCTTC. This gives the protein CASSFPTGIREQFF.

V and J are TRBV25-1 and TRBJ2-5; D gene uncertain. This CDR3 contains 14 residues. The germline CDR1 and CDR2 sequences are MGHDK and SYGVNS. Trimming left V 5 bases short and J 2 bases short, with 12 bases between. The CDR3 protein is CASSPQELQETQYF. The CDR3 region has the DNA TGTGCCAGCAGTCCACAAGAGTTACAAGAGACCCAGTACTTC.

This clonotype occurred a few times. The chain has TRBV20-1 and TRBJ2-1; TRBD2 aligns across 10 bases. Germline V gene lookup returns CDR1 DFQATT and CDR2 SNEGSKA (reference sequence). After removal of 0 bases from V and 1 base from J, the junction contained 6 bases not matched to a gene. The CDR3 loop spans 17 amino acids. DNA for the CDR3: TGCAGTGCTAGAGATGCTAGCGGGGGCTTGTCCTACAATGAGCAGTTCTTC. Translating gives CSARDASGGLSYNEQFF.

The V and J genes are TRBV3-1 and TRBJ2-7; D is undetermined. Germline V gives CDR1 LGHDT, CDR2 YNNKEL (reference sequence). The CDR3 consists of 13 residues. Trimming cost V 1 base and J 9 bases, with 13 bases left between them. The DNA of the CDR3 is TGTGCCAGCAGCCAAGTGCCCCCCGGTGGGCAGTACTTC. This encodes CASSQVPPGGQYF.